A selection of T cell receptor beta chains follows, all from one sample in a study of immune evolution from preneoplasia to lung adenocarcinoma. Profiling relied on immunoSEQ multiplex PCR, and the TCRdb table lists in-frame clones only, not all of them. Of 35,000 or so clones in the sample, about 74% were seen once. Sample: FFPE invasive lung adenocarcinoma tissue. These receptor sequences come from a person in their sixties or seventies with lung adenocarcinoma. Each CDR3 is given with its conserved first and last residue. Clone size appears in some rows only: once, few, many, or a class for an expanded clone.

V	length	size	CDR3
TRBV2	13	few	CASSATGRGELFF
TRBV10-3	12	few	CAITGMGTEAFF
TRBV30	16	once	CAWSVPGDPNTGELFF
TRBV5-1	16	-	CASSRSGSAGTGELFF
TRBV5-1	15	once	CASSLGTGGGEKLFF
TRBV11-3	13	few	CATSGGSGNTIYF
TRBV10-1	15	-	CASSTGTSGADEQFF
TRBV7-9	14	few	CASSSGLLQETQYF
TRBV5-1	16	-	CASSLGAGTTAYEQYF
TRBV2	15	-	CASSLLAGVGNEQFF
TRBV27	16	-	CASSFSGLAGYNEQFF
TRBV7-2	15	-	CASSFSTGGFRGYTF
TRBV10-1	13	once	CASSLRERGIQYF
TRBV5-1	16	-	CASSFQGLDLNTEAFF
TRBV28	13	-	CASSFGGNYGYTF
TRBV9	15	few	CASNKGGAGKDGYTF
TRBV11-2	12	-	CASSLLFHTQYF
TRBV9	15	-	CASSLQARATGELFF
TRBV19	16	-	CASTGRGTVSYNEQFF
TRBV14	13	-	CASSQHPTYEQYF
TRBV28	11	-	CASSLGTSALF
TRBV29-1	12	-	CSVAPGQDEAFF
TRBV28	15	-	CASSRQGFLNNEQFF